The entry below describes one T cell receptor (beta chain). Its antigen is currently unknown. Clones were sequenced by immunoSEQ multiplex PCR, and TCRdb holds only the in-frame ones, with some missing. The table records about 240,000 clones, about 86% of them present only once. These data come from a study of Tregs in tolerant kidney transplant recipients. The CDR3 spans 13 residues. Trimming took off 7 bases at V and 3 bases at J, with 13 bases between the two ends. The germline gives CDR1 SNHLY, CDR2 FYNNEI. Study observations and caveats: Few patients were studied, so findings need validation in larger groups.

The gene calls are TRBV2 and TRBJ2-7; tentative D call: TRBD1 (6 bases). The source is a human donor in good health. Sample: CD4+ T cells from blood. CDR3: CASIRDTDYEQYF. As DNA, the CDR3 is TGTGCCAGCATCCGGGACACAGACTACGAGCAGTACTTC.